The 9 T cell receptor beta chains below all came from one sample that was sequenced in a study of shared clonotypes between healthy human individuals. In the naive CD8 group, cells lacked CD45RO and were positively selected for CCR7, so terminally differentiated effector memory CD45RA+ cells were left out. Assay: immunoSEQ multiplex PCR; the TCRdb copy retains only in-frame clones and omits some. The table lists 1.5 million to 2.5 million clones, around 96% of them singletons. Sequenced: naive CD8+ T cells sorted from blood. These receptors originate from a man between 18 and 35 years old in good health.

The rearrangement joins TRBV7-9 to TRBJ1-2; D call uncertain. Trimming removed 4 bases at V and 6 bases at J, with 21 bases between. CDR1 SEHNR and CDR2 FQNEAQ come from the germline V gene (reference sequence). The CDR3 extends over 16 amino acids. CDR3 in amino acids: CASSSSSDDPSNGYTF. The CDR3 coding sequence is TGTGCCAGCAGCTCCAGCTCGGATGACCCGAGCAATGGCTACACCTTC.

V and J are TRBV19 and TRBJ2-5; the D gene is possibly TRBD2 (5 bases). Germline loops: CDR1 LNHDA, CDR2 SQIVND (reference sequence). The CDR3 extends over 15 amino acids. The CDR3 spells CASRDRASTVETQYF. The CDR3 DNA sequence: TGTGCTAGTCGTGACCGGGCTAGCACAGTAGAGACCCAGTACTTC.

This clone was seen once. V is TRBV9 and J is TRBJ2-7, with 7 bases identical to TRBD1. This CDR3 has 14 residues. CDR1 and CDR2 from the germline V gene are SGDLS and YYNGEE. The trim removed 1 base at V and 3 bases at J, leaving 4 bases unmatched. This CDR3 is CASSVFGTDYEQYF. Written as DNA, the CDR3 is TGTGCCAGCAGCGTATTCGGGACAGACTACGAGCAGTACTTC.

CDR3 DNA: TGCGCCAGCAGCCCACCCGGCCCCTACAATGAGCAGTTCTTC. It encodes CASSPPGPYNEQFF. V usage is TRBV4-1 and J usage is TRBJ2-1; D not resolved. This CDR3 region has 14 residues. With 4 bases removed from V and 2 bases from J, the gap between germline ends came to 9 bases. Germline lookup yields CDR1 MGHRA and CDR2 YSYEKL.

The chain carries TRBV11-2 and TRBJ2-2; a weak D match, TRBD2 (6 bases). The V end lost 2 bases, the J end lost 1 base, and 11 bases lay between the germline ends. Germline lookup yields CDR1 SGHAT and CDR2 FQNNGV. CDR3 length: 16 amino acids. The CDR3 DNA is TGTGCCAGCAGCTTATATGCGGGGTGGAACACCGGGGAGCTGTTTTTT. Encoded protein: CASSLYAGWNTGELFF.

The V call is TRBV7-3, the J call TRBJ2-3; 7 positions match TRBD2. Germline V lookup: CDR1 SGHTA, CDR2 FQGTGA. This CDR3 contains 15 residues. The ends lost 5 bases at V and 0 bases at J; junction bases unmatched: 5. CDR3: CASSVGTTSTDTQYF. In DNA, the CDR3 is TGTGCCAGCAGCGTCGGGACTACCAGCACAGATACGCAGTATTTT.

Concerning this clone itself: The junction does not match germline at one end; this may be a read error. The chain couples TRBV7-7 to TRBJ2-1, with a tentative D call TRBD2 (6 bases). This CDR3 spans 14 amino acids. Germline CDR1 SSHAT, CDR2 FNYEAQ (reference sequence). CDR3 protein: CASSLDYSYNEQFF. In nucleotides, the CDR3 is TGTGCTAGCAGCCTGGACTACTCCTACAATGAGCAGTTCTTC. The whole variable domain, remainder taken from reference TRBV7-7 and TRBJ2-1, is GAGVSQSPRYKVTKRGQDVTLRCDPISSHATLYWYQQALGQGPEFLTYFNYEAQPDKSGLPSDRFSAERPEGSISTLTIQRTEQRDSAMYRCASSLDYSYNEQFFGPGTRLTVL.

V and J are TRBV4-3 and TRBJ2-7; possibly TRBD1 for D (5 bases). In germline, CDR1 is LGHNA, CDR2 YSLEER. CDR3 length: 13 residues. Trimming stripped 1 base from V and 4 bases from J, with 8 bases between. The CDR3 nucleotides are TGCGCCAGCAGCCAAGGCCCAGGGTACGAGCAGTACTTC. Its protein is CASSQGPGYEQYF.

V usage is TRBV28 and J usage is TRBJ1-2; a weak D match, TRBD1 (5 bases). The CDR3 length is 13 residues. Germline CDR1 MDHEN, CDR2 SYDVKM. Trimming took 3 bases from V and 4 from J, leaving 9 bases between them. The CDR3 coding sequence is TGTGCCAGCAGTTTTAGGACACTCTATGGCTACACCTTC. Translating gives CASSFRTLYGYTF.